The T cell receptor (beta chain) described here comes from a study of blood T cell repertoires in COVID-19. About the study: Whether acute or convalescent, the COVID-19 samples came from the United States, Italy and Spain. PBMCs, B-cell-depleted T cells, or T cells were the source of the cDNA or gDNA that made up the material.

Sequencing used immunoSEQ multiplex PCR; TCRdb keeps in-frame clones, though not all of them. The sample holds 190,000 or so clones, over 75% seen once. CDR1 SNHLY and CDR2 FYNNEI come from the germline V gene. CDR3 size: 15 residues. Trimming shortened V by 3 bases and J by 1 base, and 12 bases separated the two germline ends. The sequencing input was peripheral blood. The TCR was taken from a woman older than 75 with acute or convalescent COVID-19. The J gene is TRBJ2-5, the V gene TRBV2, with a tentative D call TRBD1 (6 bases). CDR3 sequence (DNA): TGTGCCAGCAGTGACGGACAGATAGTCCAAGAGACCCAGTACTTC. Residues: CASSDGQIVQETQYF.